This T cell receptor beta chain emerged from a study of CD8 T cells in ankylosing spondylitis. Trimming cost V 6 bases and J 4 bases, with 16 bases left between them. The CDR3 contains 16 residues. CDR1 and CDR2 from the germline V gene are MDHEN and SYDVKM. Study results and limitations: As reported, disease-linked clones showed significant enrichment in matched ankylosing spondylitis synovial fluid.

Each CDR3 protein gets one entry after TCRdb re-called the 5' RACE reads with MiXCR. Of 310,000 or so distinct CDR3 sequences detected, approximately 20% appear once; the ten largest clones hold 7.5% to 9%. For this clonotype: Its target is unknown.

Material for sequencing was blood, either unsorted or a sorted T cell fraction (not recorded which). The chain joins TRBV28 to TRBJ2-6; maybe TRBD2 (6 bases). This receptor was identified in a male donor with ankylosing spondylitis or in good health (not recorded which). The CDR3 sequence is CASRILGGSGANVLTF. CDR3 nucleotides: TGTGCCAGCAGGATCTTGGGGGGATCGGGGGCCAACGTCCTGACTTTC.